The 5 T cell receptor beta chains given below trace back to one sample, sequenced in a study of response to subunit inactivated influenza vaccine. TCRdb independently ran MiXCR on the RT-PCR reads; one entry per CDR3 protein. The sample lists about 780,000 distinct CDR3 sequences; 18% were seen once. The specimen comprised PBMCs from blood, sampled 5 days after vaccination. These receptors were collected from a man aged 50-59 years who received an inactivated influenza vaccine.

CDR3 nucleotide sequence: TGCGCCAGCACCCCCGGAGAGAGCGGGAGGCCTTACAATGAGCAGTTCTTC. It codes for CASTPGESGRPYNEQFF. The J gene is TRBJ2-1, the V gene TRBV5-1; 9 bases are a match to TRBD2. This CDR3 has 17 residues. With V trimmed by 6 bases and J by 4 bases, 14 bases remained unmatched. CDR1 is SGHRS, CDR2 YFSETQ, per germline.

This clonotype has more than one count but fewer than ten. The chain couples TRBV6-1 to TRBJ2-1; 12 bases are a match to TRBD2. CDR1 and CDR2 (germline): MNHNS, SASEGT. Trimming took 8 bases from V and 6 from J; bases not matched to a gene: 5. CDR3 length equals 14 residues. The CDR3 loop reads CASRGTSGLNEQFF. As DNA, the CDR3 is TGTGCCAGCCGAGGGACTAGCGGGCTCAATGAGCAGTTCTTC.

This clonotype has just a few counts. The V call is TRBV6-5, the J call TRBJ2-3; TRBD2 agrees at 12 bases. Germline V gene sequence: CDR1 MNHEY, CDR2 SVGAGI. V was clipped by 2 bases and J by 3 bases; unmatched bases: 3. This CDR3 contains 16 residues. In DNA form, the CDR3 reads TGTGCCAGCAGTTACGGACTAGCGGGATTGACAGATACGCAGTATTTT. Translation gives CASSYGLAGLTDTQYF.

The rearrangement uses TRBV11-2 and TRBJ1-4; D is perhaps TRBD1 (6 bases). This CDR3 is built from 15 residues. Germline V CDR1 and CDR2: SGHAT, FQNNGV. V shed 1 base and J shed 8 bases, with 14 bases lying between them. CDR3 nucleotides: TGTGCCAGCAGCTTAGTACCCAGGGGAGGAGAAAAACTGTTTTTT. Residues: CASSLVPRGGEKLFF.

This clonotype was counted only a few times. J is TRBJ2-3 and V is TRBV6-1; 13 positions agree with TRBD2. This CDR3 has 15 amino acids. Germline assignment: CDR1 MNHNS and CDR2 SASEGT. With V trimmed by 7 bases and J by 6 bases, 7 bases remained unmatched. The CDR3 sequence: CASIRTSGGLDTQYF. For the CDR3, the DNA is TGTGCCAGCATCCGGACTAGCGGGGGTTTGGATACGCAGTATTTT.